The 11 T cell receptor beta chains below come from one sample, sequenced in a study of tumor-infiltrating lymphocytes in primary liver carcinoma. TCR beta cDNA was prepared out of 500 ng total RNA by means of a constant-region primer. Slightly modified ARM-PCR with three nested multiplex PCR rounds yielded TCR beta libraries. Forward primers for TRBV1-TRBV30 and a C-beta reverse primer served the first two PCR rounds, at 10 cycles each. TCRdb re-derived calls from the multiplex PCR reads in MiXCR, one entry per CDR3 protein. The sample shows 25,000 to 35,000 distinct CDR3 sequences, roughly four fifths of them seen only once. Unsorted bulk tissue, 20-30 mg of it, served as the source for co-extraction of RNA and DNA. Sequenced: liver tumor tissue from sampling region 5. Regarding subset: tumor region T5, tumor centre. All receptors derive from a man aged 35 to 55 with primary liver carcinoma and hepatitis B virus infection.

This chain connects TRBV12-3 or TRBV12-4 to TRBJ2-4; possibly TRBD1 for D (5 bases). The CDR3 has 18 residues. The CDR3 is CTNSLWGGADIVKNIQYF. The CDR3, as DNA: TGTACCAACAGTTTATGGGGTGGGGCGGACATAGTCAAAAACATTCAGTACTTC.

In regard to this clonotype: Since a much larger clone is just one base distant, this may be a read error. In this CDR3 the conserved last residue, phenylalanine or tryptophan, is missing, so a read error is likely. The genes are TRBV6-2 or TRBV6-3 and TRBJ2-7; D is unresolved. CDR3 length equals 11 residues. The germline V and J ends were trimmed by 6 bases and 6 bases, with 9 bases remaining between them. The germline V gene encodes CDR1 MNHEY and CDR2 SVGEGT. CDR3 nucleotides: TGTGCCAGCAGGGCTATCTGCGAGCAGTACTTA. This gives the protein CASRAICEQYL.

About this clonotype: At one end, the junction sequence differs from germline, possibly due to a read error. The chain has TRBV29-1 and TRBJ2-3; possible D gene TRBD1, 5 bases. The CDR3 runs 12 residues. Germline-derived CDR1 and CDR2 are SQVTM and ANQGSEA. In DNA form, the CDR3 reads TGCAGCGTTGGGCAGGGTGTGGATACACAGTATTTT. Its translation is CSVGQGVDTQYF.

As for this clonotype: In this CDR3 the conserved last residue, phenylalanine or tryptophan, is missing, so a read error is likely. The DNA of the CDR3 is TGCGCCAGCAGCCTGGACAGGGGGAATACACCCCTCCACTTA. Its translation: CASSLDRGNTPLHL. The rearrangement joins TRBV4-3 to TRBJ1-6, with 10 bases aligning to TRBD1. The germline V gene encodes CDR1 LGHNA and CDR2 YSLEER. The V and J ends lost 4 bases and 11 bases, in that order; junction bases with no gene match: 5. The CDR3 consists of 14 residues.

J is TRBJ2-3 and V is TRBV6-5, with D possibly matching TRBD2 (5 bases). The V gene lost 7 bases and the J gene lost 4 bases, with 18 bases spanning the gap. CDR1 is MNHEY, CDR2 SVGAGI, per germline. This CDR3 region has 15 residues. The CDR3 here is CASNPSWSVADTQYF. In DNA, the CDR3 is TGTGCCAGCAACCCTAGCTGGTCTGTCGCAGATACGCAGTATTTT.

About this clonotype itself: The junction shows a germline mismatch at one end, possibly a read error. The J gene is TRBJ2-5, the V gene TRBV6-2 or TRBV6-3; TRBD2 aligns across 11 bases. Per the germline V gene, CDR1 is MNHEY and CDR2 is SVGEGT. The length of the CDR3 is 17 residues. CDR3 in amino acids: CTSSSKVAGGPGETRYF. CDR3 DNA sequence: TGTACCAGCAGTTCAAAAGTAGCGGGAGGGCCGGGTGAGACCCGGTACTTC.

This clonotype was found once. The rearrangement uses TRBV20-1 and TRBJ2-5; the D gene is possibly TRBD1 (6 bases). Germline lookup yields CDR1 DFQATT and CDR2 SNEGSKA (reference sequence). V was pared by 5 bases and J by 6 bases, with 13 bases between. The CDR3 has 12 residues. The CDR3 here is CSAGRGLQTQYF. The CDR3 DNA reads as TGCAGTGCTGGCAGGGGCCTGCAGACCCAGTACTTC.

Worth noting for this clonotype: One junction end does not reproduce the germline sequence, and a read error may be involved. The V call is TRBV4-3, the J call TRBJ2-3; no definite D call. Germline-derived CDR1 and CDR2 are LGHNA and YSLEER. The CDR3 covers 12 residues. The CDR3 nucleotides are TGCGCCAGCATCCATGAGACCGATATGCAGTATTTT. Its protein is CASIHETDMQYF.

The sample holds many counts of this clonotype. This chain connects TRBV5-1 to TRBJ1-1; D unclear. The CDR3 is made up of 12 amino acids. Germline V gene sequence: CDR1 SGHRS, CDR2 YFSETQ. The V gene lost 0 bases and the J gene lost 3 bases, with 3 bases spanning the gap. The CDR3 region is CASSLEDTEAFF. In DNA form, the CDR3 reads TGCGCCAGCAGCTTGGAGGACACTGAAGCTTTCTTT.

As concerns this clonotype: A read error may produce the germline difference seen at one junction end. This sequence joins TRBV4-2 and TRBJ1-1; 8 nucleotides agree with TRBD1. CDR3 length: 17 residues. Germline lookup yields CDR1 LGHNA and CDR2 YNFKEQ. The CDR3 nucleotides read TGTGCCAACAGCCAAGGGTACGGACAGGGTTTTTGGACTGAAACTTTCTTT. This sequence encodes CANSQGYGQGFWTETFF.

In this sample, this clonotype turned up many times. This chain uses TRBV10-3 with TRBJ1-4, with 9 positions matching TRBD1. Germline CDR1 and CDR2: ENHRY and SYGVKD. This CDR3 region has 15 residues. With 4 bases clipped from V and 3 bases from J, the junction kept 3 bases outside the gene matches. In DNA, the CDR3 is TGTGCCATCAGTGGGGACAGGGCCCCTAATGAAAAACTGTTTTTT. The encoded protein is CAISGDRAPNEKLFF.